The 12 T cell receptor beta chains reported below all come from one sample, sequenced in a study of Graves' ophthalmopathy and Graves' hyperthyroidism. Amplified TCR beta CDR3 regions were obtained using RNA transcripts as template. Second-round multiplex PCR came after a first-round RT-PCR that employed HTBI primers. TCRdb ran MiXCR on the multiplex PCR reads and lists one entry per CDR3 protein. This table holds 650,000 to 900,000 distinct CDR3 sequences, 35% to 50% found once. The sequenced material came from peripheral blood. The receptor source for this set is an adult man with Graves' ophthalmopathy.

The genes are TRBV2 and TRBJ1-1; D is uncertain. Per germline, CDR1 SNHLY and CDR2 FYNNEI. Between the trimmed V and J ends, which lost 0 bases and 4 bases, there was a span of 18 bases. The CDR3 contains 17 residues. CDR3 bases: TGTGCCAGCAGTGAAGCGGTCCCACCTCGATGGGTCACTGAAGCTTTCTTT. Amino acid sequence: CASSEAVPPRWVTEAFF.

For this clonotype: One end of the junction does not line up with germline, which may come from a read error. The V and J genes are TRBV10-3 and TRBJ1-5; tentative D call: TRBD1 (6 bases). This CDR3 has 15 amino acids. Per germline, CDR1 ENHRY and CDR2 SYGVKD. Written as DNA, the CDR3 is TGTGCCAGCAGTTGGGAGGGGGTCTCTAATCAGCCCCAGCATTTT. Residues: CASSWEGVSNQPQHF.

V and J are TRBV25-1 and TRBJ2-5; perhaps TRBD2 as D (6 bases). The CDR3 is made up of 16 amino acids. Germline-derived CDR1 and CDR2 are MGHDK and SYGVNS. V was trimmed by 6 bases and J by 4 bases, leaving 21 bases between them. In nucleotides, the CDR3 is TGTGCCAGCAGCTCCCGGACTACCGGGACTCGAGAGACCCAGTACTTC. As protein: CASSSRTTGTRETQYF.

Concerning this clonotype: The conserved closing phenylalanine or tryptophan is absent in this CDR3, likely reflecting a read error. The chain joins TRBV2 to TRBJ1-1, with TRBD1 matching over 9 bases. The CDR3 sequence is 12 residues long. Per the germline V gene, CDR1 is SNHLY and CDR2 is FYNNEI. The CDR3 protein is CASKGQGTEAFL. DNA for the CDR3: TGTGCTAGCAAGGGACAGGGCACTGAAGCTTTCCTT.

Ten or more counts support this clonotype. The chain has TRBV7-2 and TRBJ2-7; 8 nucleotides align to TRBD2. The CDR3 covers 15 residues. Germline V lookup: CDR1 SGHTA, CDR2 FQGNSA. The V gene end was trimmed by 5 bases and the J gene end by 3 bases; junction bases not matched to a gene: 9. The CDR3 DNA is TGTGCCAGCAGCCTAAATAGCGGGGAAAACTACGAGCAGTACTTC. It is translated as CASSLNSGENYEQYF.

This clonotype has ten or more counts. The chain is built from TRBV25-1 and TRBJ2-5, with 7 positions matching TRBD2. CDR1 MGHDK and CDR2 SYGVNS come from the germline V gene. CDR3 length: 13 residues. V trimming: 4 bases; J trimming: 3 bases; junction bases outside the gene matches: 2. For the CDR3, the DNA is TGTGCCAGCAGTGGGACTAGGAAAGAGACCCAGTACTTC. This sequence encodes CASSGTRKETQYF.

This clonotype was seen at least ten times. The chain employs TRBV29-1 and TRBJ1-4; D unresolved. The CDR3 runs to 13 residues. CDR1 is SQVTM, CDR2 ANQGSEA, per germline. Trimming removed 2 bases at V and 4 bases at J, with 8 bases between. The CDR3 region is CSVESGFNEKLFF. The CDR3 region has the DNA TGCAGCGTTGAAAGTGGATTTAATGAAAAACTGTTTTTT.

This clonotype was observed many times. The chain recombines TRBV7-2 with TRBJ2-5; D is possibly TRBD1 (5 bases). The CDR3 is 14 amino acids. CDR1 and CDR2 (germline): SGHTA, FQGNSA. Trimming removed 5 bases at V and 5 bases at J, with 15 bases between. CDR3 DNA sequence: TGTGCCAGCAGCACCTCAGGGATGTGGGAGACCCAGTACTTC. Its translation: CASSTSGMWETQYF.

This chain connects TRBV7-9 to TRBJ1-3; D is possibly TRBD1 (5 bases). Germline CDR1 SEHNR, CDR2 FQNEAQ (reference sequence). V was cut by 5 bases and J by 3 bases, with 8 bases left in between. The CDR3 loop spans 13 amino acids. The CDR3 DNA is TGTGCCAGCAGCCAGGGATATGGAAACACCATATATTTT. This encodes CASSQGYGNTIYF. Filled out from reference TRBV7-9 and TRBJ1-3, the complete variable domain reads DTGVSQNPRHKITKRGQNVTFRCDPISEHNRLYWYRQTLGQGPEFLTYFQNEAQLEKSRLLSDRFSAERPKGSFSTLEIQRTEQGDSAMYLCASSQGYGNTIYFGEGSWLTVV.

On this clonotype: No conserved phenylalanine or tryptophan is present at the end of the CDR3, so a read error is the likely explanation. The DNA is left out, because the CDR3 cannot be placed on it with certainty; the CDR3 is given as TCRdb lists it. The genes are TRBV9 and TRBJ2-5. The CDR3 has 9 amino acids, counting both end residues. Germline assignment: CDR1 SGDLS and CDR2 YYNGEE. This CDR3 reads CASSLAEYT.

This clonotype was observed once. A much larger clone differs from this one at a single base, so this may be a read error. The CDR3 does not end in the conserved phenylalanine or tryptophan, so this is likely a read error. The V call is TRBV20-1, the J call TRBJ1-3; no firm D call. Germline V gene data show CDR1 as DFQATT and CDR2 as SNEGSKA (reference sequence). Trimming removed 0 bases at V and 0 bases at J, with 3 bases between. The length of the CDR3 is 13 residues. CDR3: CSAREVSGNTIYS. The DNA of the CDR3 is TGCAGTGCTAGAGAGGTCTCTGGAAACACCATATATTCT.

This clonotype was detected ten times or more. The genes are TRBV19 and TRBJ2-7; 8 nucleotides agree with TRBD1. This CDR3 region has 14 residues. V dropped 9 bases and J dropped 1; count of bases not matched to a gene: 8. The germline gives CDR1 LNHDA, CDR2 SQIVND (reference sequence). The CDR3 DNA reads TGTGCCAGCAGTGCGCGGACAGGGTCCTACGAGCAGTACTTC. This translates into CASSARTGSYEQYF.